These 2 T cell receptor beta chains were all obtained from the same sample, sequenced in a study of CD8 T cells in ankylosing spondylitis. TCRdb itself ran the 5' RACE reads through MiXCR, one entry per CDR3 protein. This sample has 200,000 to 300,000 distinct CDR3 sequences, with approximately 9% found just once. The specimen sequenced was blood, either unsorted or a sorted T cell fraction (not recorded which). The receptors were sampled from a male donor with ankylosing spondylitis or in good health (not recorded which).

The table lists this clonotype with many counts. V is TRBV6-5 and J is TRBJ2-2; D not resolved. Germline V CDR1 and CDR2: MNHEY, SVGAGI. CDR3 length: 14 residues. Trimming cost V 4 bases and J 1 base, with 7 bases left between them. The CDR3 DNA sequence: TGTGCCAGCAGTTGGACGGTGAACACCGGGGAGCTGTTTTTT. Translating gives CASSWTVNTGELFF.

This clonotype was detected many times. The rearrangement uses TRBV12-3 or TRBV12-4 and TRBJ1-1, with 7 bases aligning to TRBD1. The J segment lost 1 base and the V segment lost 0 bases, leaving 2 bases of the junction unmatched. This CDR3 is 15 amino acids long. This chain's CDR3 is CASSLAGQPNTEAFF. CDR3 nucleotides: TGTGCCAGCAGTTTAGCGGGACAGCCGAACACTGAAGCTTTCTTT.